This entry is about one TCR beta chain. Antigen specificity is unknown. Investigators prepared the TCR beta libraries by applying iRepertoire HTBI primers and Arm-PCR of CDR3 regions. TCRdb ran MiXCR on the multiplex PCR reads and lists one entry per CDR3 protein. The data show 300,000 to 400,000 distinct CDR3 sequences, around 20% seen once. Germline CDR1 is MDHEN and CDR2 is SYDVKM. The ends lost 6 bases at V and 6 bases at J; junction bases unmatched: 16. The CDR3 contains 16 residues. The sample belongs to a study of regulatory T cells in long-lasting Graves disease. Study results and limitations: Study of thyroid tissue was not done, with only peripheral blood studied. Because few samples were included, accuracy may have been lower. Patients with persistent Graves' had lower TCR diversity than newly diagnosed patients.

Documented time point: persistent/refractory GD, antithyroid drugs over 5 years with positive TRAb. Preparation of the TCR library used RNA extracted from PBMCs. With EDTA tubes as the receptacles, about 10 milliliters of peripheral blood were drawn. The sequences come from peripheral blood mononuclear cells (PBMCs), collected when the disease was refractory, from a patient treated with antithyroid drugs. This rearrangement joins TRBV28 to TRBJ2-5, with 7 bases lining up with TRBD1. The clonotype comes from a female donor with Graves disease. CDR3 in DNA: TGTGCCAGCAGCTTGCTCCGGGACAGTCTCTTTCAGACCCAGTACTTC. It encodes CASSLLRDSLFQTQYF.